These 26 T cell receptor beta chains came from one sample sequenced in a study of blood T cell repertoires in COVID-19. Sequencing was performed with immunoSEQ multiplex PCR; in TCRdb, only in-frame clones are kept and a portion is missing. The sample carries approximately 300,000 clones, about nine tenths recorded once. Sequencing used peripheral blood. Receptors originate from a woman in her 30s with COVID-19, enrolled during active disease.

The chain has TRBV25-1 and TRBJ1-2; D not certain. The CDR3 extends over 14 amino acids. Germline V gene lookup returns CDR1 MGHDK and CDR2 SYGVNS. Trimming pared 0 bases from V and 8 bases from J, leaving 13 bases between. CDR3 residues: CASSEYEGSIGYTF. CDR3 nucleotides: TGTGCCAGCAGTGAATATGAGGGTTCGATCGGCTACACCTTC.

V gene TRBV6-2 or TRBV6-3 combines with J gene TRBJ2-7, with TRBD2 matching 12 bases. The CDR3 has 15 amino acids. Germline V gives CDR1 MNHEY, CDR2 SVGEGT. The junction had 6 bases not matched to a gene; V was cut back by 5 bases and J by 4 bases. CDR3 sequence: CASSDPSGGAYEQYV. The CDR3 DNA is TGTGCCAGCAGTGACCCTAGCGGGGGGGCTTACGAGCAGTACGTC.

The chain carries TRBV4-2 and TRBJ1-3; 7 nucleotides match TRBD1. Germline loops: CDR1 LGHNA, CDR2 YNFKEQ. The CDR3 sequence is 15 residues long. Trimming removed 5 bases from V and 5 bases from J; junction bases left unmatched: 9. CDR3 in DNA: TGTGCCAGCAGCGCCGGACAGGCTACCCGAAACACCATATATTTT. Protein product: CASSAGQATRNTIYF.

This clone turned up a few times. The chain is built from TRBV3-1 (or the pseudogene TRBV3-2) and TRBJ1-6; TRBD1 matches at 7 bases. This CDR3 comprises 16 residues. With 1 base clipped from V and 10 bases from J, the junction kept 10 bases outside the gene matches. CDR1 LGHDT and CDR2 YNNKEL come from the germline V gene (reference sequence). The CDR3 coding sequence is TGTGCCAGCAGCCAAGCCCTGACAGGGTTACGGTCACCCCTCCACTTT. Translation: CASSQALTGLRSPLHF.

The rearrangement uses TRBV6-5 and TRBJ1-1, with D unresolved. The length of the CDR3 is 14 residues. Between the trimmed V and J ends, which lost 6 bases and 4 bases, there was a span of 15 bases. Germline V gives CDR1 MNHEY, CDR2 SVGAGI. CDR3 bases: TGTGCCAGCAGAATAAGACGGGAATTCACTGAAGCTTTCTTT. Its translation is CASRIRREFTEAFF.

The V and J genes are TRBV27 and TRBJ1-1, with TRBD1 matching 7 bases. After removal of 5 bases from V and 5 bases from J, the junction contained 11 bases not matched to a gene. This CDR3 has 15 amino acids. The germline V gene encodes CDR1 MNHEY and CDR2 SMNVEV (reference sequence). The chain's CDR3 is CASSPGTAPGTEAFF. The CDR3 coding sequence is TGTGCCAGCAGTCCAGGGACAGCCCCGGGGACTGAAGCTTTCTTT.

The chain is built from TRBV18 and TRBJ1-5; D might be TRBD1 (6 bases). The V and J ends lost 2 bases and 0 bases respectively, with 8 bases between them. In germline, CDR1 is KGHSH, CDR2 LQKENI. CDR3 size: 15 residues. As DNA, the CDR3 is TGTGCCAGCTCACCATCCAGGGGTAGCAATCAGCCCCAGCATTTT. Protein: CASSPSRGSNQPQHF.

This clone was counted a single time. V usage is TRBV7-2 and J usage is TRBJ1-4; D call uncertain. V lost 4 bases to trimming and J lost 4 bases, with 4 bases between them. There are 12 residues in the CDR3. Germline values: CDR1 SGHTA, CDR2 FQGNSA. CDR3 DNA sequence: TGTGCCAGCAGCTCCTATAATGAAAAACTGTTTTTT. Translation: CASSSYNEKLFF. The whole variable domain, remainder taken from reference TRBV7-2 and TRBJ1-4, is GAGVSQSPSNKVTEKGKDVELRCDPISGHTALYWYRQSLGQGLEFLIYFQGNSAPDKSGLPSDRFSAERTGGSVSTLTIQRTQQEDSAVYLCASSSYNEKLFFGSGTQLSVL.

The CDR3 spells CATSDLASGGRDEQFF. The CDR3 nucleotides read TGTGCCACCAGTGATTTGGCCAGCGGGGGTAGGGATGAGCAGTTCTTC. The V and J genes are TRBV24-1 and TRBJ2-1, with 8 bases aligning to TRBD2. Trimming at V came to 0 bases and at J to 8 bases, leaving 8 bases not matched to a gene. The CDR3 totals 16 residues. Germline loops: CDR1 KGHDR, CDR2 SFDVKD.

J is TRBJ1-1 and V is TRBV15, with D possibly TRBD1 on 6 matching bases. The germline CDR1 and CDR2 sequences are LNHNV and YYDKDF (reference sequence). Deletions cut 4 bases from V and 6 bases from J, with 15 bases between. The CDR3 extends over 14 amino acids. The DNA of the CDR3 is TGTGCCACCAGCATCCCGGGAGGGGGGCCTGAAGCTTTCTTT. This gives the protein CATSIPGGGPEAFF.

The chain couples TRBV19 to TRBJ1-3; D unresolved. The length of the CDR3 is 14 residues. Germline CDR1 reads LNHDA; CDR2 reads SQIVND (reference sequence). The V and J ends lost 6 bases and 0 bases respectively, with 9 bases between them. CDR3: CASRSGSSGNTIYF. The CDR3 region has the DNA TGTGCCAGTAGAAGTGGGAGCTCTGGAAACACCATATATTTT.

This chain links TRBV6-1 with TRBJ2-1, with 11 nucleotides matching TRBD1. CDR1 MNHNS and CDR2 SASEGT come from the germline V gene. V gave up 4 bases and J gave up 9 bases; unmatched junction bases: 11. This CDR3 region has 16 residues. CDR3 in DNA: TGTGCCAGCAGTGCGGCCGAGGGACAGGGGGTTGTTGAGCAGTTCTTC. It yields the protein CASSAAEGQGVVEQFF.

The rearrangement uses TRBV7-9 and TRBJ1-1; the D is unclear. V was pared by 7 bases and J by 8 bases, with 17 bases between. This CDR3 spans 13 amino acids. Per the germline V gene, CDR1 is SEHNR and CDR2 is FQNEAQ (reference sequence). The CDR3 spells CASTPGSPKEAFF. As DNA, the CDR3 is TGTGCCAGCACGCCGGGGTCCCCGAAGGAAGCTTTCTTT. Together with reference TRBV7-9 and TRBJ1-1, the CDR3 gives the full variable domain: DTGVSQNPRHKITKRGQNVTFRCDPISEHNRLYWYRQTLGQGPEFLTYFQNEAQLEKSRLLSDRFSAERPKGSFSTLEIQRTEQGDSAMYLCASTPGSPKEAFFGQGTRLTVV.

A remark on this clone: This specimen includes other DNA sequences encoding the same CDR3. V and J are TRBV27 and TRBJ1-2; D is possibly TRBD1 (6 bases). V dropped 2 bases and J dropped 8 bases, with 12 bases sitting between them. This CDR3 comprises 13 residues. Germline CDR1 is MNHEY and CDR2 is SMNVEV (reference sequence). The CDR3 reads CASSLGGARGYTF. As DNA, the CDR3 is TGTGCCAGCAGTTTAGGGGGGGCGCGGGGCTACACCTTC.

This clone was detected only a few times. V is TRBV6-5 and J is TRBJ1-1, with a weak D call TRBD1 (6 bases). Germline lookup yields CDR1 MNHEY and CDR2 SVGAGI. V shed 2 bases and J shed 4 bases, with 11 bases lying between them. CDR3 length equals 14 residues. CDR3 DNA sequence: TGTGCCAGCAGTTACCAGAGGGGGTCCACTGAAGCTTTCTTT. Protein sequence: CASSYQRGSTEAFF.

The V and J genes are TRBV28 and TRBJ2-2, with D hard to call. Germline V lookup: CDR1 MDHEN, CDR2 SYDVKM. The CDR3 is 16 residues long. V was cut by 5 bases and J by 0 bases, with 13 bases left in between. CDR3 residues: CASSLAHSANTGELFF. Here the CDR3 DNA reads TGTGCCAGCAGTCTCGCCCACAGTGCGAACACCGGGGAGCTGTTTTTT.

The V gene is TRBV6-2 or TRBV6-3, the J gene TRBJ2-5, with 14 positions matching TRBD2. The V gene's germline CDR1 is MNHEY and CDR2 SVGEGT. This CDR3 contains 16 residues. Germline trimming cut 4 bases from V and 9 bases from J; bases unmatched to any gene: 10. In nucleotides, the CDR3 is TGTGCCAGCAGTTCCGGACTAGCGGGGGGACCGGGGGCCCAGTACTTC. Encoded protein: CASSSGLAGGPGAQYF.

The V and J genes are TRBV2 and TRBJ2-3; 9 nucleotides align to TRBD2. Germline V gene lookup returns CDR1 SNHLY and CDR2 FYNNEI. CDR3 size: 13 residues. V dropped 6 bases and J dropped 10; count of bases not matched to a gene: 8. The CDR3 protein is CASSGASGDSQYF. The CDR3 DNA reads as TGTGCCAGCAGCGGTGCTAGCGGGGATTCGCAGTATTTT.

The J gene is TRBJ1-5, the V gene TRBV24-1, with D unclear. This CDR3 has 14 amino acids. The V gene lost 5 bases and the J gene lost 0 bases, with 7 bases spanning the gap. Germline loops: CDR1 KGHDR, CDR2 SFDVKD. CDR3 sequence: CATSGEYSNQPQHF. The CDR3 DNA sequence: TGTGCCACCAGTGGAGAGTATAGCAATCAGCCCCAGCATTTT.

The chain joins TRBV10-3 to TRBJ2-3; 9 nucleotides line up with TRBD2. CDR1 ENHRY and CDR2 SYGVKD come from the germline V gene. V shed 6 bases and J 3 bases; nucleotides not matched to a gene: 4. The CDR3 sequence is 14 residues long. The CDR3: CAISQGLATDTQYF. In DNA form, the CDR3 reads TGTGCCATCAGCCAGGGACTAGCTACAGATACGCAGTATTTT.

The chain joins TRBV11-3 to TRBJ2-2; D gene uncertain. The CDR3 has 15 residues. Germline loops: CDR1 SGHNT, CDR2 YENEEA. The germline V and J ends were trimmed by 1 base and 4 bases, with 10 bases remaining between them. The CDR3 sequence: CASSLALGPTGELFF. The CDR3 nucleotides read TGTGCCAGCAGCTTAGCGCTGGGCCCCACCGGGGAGCTGTTTTTT.

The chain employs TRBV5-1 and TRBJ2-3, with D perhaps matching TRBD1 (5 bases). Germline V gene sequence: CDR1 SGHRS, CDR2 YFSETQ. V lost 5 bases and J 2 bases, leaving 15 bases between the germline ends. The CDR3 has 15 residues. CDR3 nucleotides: TGCGCCAGCAGGGGTCTTGGGGCGGACACAGATACGCAGTATTTT. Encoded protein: CASRGLGADTDTQYF.

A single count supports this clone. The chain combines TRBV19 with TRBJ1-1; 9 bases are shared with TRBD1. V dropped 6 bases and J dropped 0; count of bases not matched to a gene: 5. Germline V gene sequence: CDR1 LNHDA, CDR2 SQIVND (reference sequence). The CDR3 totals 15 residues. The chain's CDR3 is CASSGQGQMNTEAFF. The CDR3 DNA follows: TGTGCCAGTAGCGGACAGGGGCAAATGAACACTGAAGCTTTCTTT.

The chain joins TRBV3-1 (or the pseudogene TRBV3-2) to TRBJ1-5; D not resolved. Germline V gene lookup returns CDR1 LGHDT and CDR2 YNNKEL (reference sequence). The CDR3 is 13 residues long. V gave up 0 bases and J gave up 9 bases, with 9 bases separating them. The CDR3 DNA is TGTGCCAGCAGCCAAGATTACTCGAGGCCCCAGCATTTT. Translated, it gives CASSQDYSRPQHF.

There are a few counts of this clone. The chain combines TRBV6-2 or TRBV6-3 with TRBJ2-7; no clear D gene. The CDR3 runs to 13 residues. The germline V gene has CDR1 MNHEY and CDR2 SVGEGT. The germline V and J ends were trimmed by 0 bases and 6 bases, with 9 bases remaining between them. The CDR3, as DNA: TGTGCCAGCAGTTACTCGCGAGTTTTCGAGCAGTACTTC. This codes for CASSYSRVFEQYF.

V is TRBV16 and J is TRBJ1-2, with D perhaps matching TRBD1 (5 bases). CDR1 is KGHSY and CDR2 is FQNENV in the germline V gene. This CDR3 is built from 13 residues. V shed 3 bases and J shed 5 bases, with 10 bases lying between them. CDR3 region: CASSQRQSYGYTF. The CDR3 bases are TGTGCCAGCAGCCAGAGACAGTCTTATGGCTACACCTTC.